Shown below are 2 T cell receptor beta chains from a single sample sequenced in a study of T cell responses to AZD1222 COVID-19 vaccine. Generated by immunoSEQ multiplex PCR, the TCRdb table keeps only in-frame clones and is missing some. The table records some 200,000 clones, approximately 90% of them present only once. The material sequenced was peripheral blood, taken 28 days after the second AZD1222 dose. The receptors derive from an adult who received the AZD1222 COVID-19 vaccine.

The chain is built from TRBV9 and TRBJ1-2, with D perhaps matching TRBD1 (5 bases). V lost 3 bases to trimming and J lost 4 bases, with 16 bases between them. This CDR3 has 15 residues. Germline CDR1 and CDR2: SGDLS and YYNGEE. The CDR3 region is CASSEWGDRAYGYTF. The CDR3 nucleotides are TGTGCCAGCAGCGAGTGGGGAGACAGAGCCTATGGCTACACCTTC.

J is TRBJ2-1 and V is TRBV5-4; 9 positions agree with TRBD1. V was clipped by 4 bases and J by 4 bases; unmatched bases: 6. This CDR3 is 15 amino acids long. Germline lookup yields CDR1 SGHNT and CDR2 YYREEE (reference sequence). The CDR3 loop reads CASSPGTGMYNEQFF. The DNA of the CDR3 is TGTGCCAGCAGCCCAGGGACAGGGATGTACAATGAGCAGTTCTTC.